This T cell receptor (beta chain) stems from a study of CD8 T cells in ankylosing spondylitis. Study findings and constraints: Enrichment of disease-linked clones was reportedly significant in matched ankylosing spondylitis synovial fluid. There were earlier reports of some motif variants in reactive arthritis synovial fluid and blood. A TCR beta motif of roughly 8 highly homologous variants seemed to mark ankylosing spondylitis blood.

In the case of this clonotype: Its antigen is still unknown.

Quantitative 5'-RACE was performed with molecular barcodes, and it yielded the TCR beta libraries. MiXCR was run by TCRdb on the 5' RACE reads, yielding one entry per CDR3 protein. The sample holds hundreds of thousands of distinct CDR3 sequences; 20% are singletons and the top ten take roughly 14%. This receptor was identified in a male donor with ankylosing spondylitis or in good health (not recorded which). The sequenced material came from blood, either unsorted or a sorted T cell fraction (not recorded which).

For the CDR3, the DNA is TGCGCCAGCAGCCCGCAGCGGGGGGGCTTCGATGAGCAGTTCTTC. Translating it yields CASSPQRGGFDEQFF. V gene TRBV4-1 combines with J gene TRBJ2-1; TRBD2 aligns across 10 bases. The V gene end was trimmed by 4 bases and the J gene end by 8 bases; junction bases not matched to a gene: 8. Germline V gene data show CDR1 as MGHRA and CDR2 as YSYEKL. The CDR3 is made up of 15 amino acids.